Sequencing of this T cell receptor (beta chain) was carried out in a study of blood T cell repertoires in COVID-19. Across the study: Whether acute or convalescent, the COVID-19 samples came from the United States, Italy and Spain. The cDNA or gDNA used as material had been derived from T cells, B-cell-depleted T cells, or PBMCs.

The CDR3 has 12 residues. The ends were cut back, 3 bases at V and 8 bases at J, with 7 bases in the middle. In the authors' workflow: Reference gene primers were amplified, and this amplification served to estimate nucleated cell counts. TCRdb's table, derived via immunoSEQ multiplex PCR, lists solely in-frame clones and lacks some. The DNA was the basis for D and trimming; V, J and clone size are from that table. The repertoire consists of 100,000 or so clones, with 81% occurring once and the leading ten covering 8% to 9.5%. The V and J genes are TRBV12-3 or TRBV12-4 and TRBJ1-4, with D possibly being TRBD1 (5 bases). The sequenced sample was peripheral blood. The sequence came from a woman in her 70s with acute or convalescent COVID-19. CDR3 region: CASSLEGEKLFF. The CDR3 DNA sequence: TGTGCCAGCAGTTTGGAGGGGGAAAAACTGTTTTTT.